A selection of T cell receptor beta chains follows, all from one sample in a study of blood T cell repertoires in COVID-19. The protocol was immunoSEQ multiplex PCR, while the TCRdb copy is restricted to in-frame clones and leaves out a portion. The sample yields approximately 75,000 clones, more than 65% seen once. The source material was peripheral blood. Receptor source: an elderly woman with active or convalescent COVID-19. The CDR3 runs from the conserved cysteine through the conserved F or W. D genes are given only for firm matches. Clone sizes are given selectively: once, few, many, or a class where the clone is expanded.

TRBV19,TRBJ2-3,-,-,CASNRGTSTDTQYF,TGTGCCAGTAATAGGGGGACATCCACAGATACGCAGTATTTT
TRBV28,TRBJ1-2,-,-,CASSLLLGFGGYTF,TGTGCCAGCAGTTTACTTCTCGGTTTTGGTGGCTACACCTTC
TRBV10-3,TRBJ1-6,-,TRBD1,CAIRGTGNSPLHF,TGTGCCATCAGGGGGACAGGGAATTCACCCCTCCACTTT
TRBV7-2,TRBJ2-7,few,TRBD1,CASSLERDRGFYEQYF,TGTGCCAGCAGCTTAGAGCGGGACAGGGGATTCTACGAGCAGTACTTC
TRBV18,TRBJ2-1,-,TRBD1,CASSPRDRESNEQFF,TGTGCCAGCTCGCCCCGGGACAGGGAATCTAATGAGCAGTTCTTC
TRBV19,TRBJ1-4,-,TRBD1,CASSVRQGPNEKLFF,TGTGCCAGTAGTGTAAGACAGGGACCTAATGAAAAACTGTTTTTT
TRBV28,TRBJ1-3,-,TRBD1,CASSLPGQLSGNTIYF,TGTGCCAGCAGTTTACCGGGACAGCTCTCTGGAAACACCATATATTTT
TRBV7-9,TRBJ2-3,-,-,CASSSTGDYDDTQYF,TGTGCCAGCAGTTCGACAGGGGACTACGATGATACGCAGTATTTT
TRBV23-1,TRBJ1-5,-,-,CASGSIPILSRSNQPQHF,TGCGCCAGCGGGAGTATCCCTATTCTTTCGCGTAGCAATCAGCCCCAGCATTTT
TRBV3-1/TRBV3-2,TRBJ2-1,-,TRBD2,CASSQDPLAGGREQFF,TGTGCCAGCAGCCAAGATCCACTAGCGGGGGGTCGGGAGCAGTTCTTC
TRBV6-6,TRBJ2-5,-,TRBD2,CASSPSSCRAAGEETQYF,TGTGCCAGCAGTCCAAGTAGTTGCCGGGCCGCGGGGGAAGAGACCCAGTACTTC
TRBV5-1,TRBJ1-3,-,-,CASSSTTASGNTIYF,TGCGCCAGCAGCTCAACGACAGCCTCTGGAAACACCATATATTTT
TRBV6-2/TRBV6-3,TRBJ2-2,-,-,CASSRGGATGELFF,TGTGCCAGCAGCCGAGGAGGGGCGACCGGGGAGCTGTTTTTT
TRBV11-3,TRBJ2-1,once,TRBD1,CASSPGQVSYNEQFF,TGTGCCAGCAGCCCGGGACAGGTGTCCTACAATGAGCAGTTCTTC
TRBV30,TRBJ2-6,once,TRBD1,CAWRRLWTGSPTGANVLTF,TGTGCCTGGAGACGCCTATGGACAGGCTCTCCTACTGGGGCCAACGTCCTGACTTTC
TRBV6-2/TRBV6-3,TRBJ2-5,-,TRBD1,CASSDMDSGGAETQYF,TGTGCCAGCAGTGATATGGACTCAGGGGGTGCGGAGACCCAGTACTTC
TRBV20-1,TRBJ2-2,once,TRBD2,CSASGAGGYTGELFF,TGCAGTGCTAGTGGTGCGGGGGGATATACCGGGGAGCTGTTTTTT
TRBV6-2/TRBV6-3,TRBJ1-2,few,-,CASSPGQYGYTF,TGTGCCAGCAGTCCCGGACAGTATGGCTACACCTTC
TRBV5-1,TRBJ2-7,few,-,CASGEPGLGEQYF,TGCGCCAGTGGGGAACCGGGACTTGGCGAGCAGTACTTC
TRBV6-6,TRBJ1-5,-,-,CASTNKGGTSDQPQHF,TGTGCCAGCACCAATAAGGGGGGGACATCGGATCAGCCCCAGCATTTT
TRBV25-1,TRBJ2-7,-,TRBD1,CASSKTGDPYEQYF,TGTGCCAGCAGTAAAACAGGGGACCCCTACGAGCAGTACTTC
TRBV7-2,TRBJ2-7,-,-,CASSRRTQSSYEQYF,TGTGCCAGCAGCCGCAGAACACAGAGCTCCTACGAGCAGTACTTC
TRBV5-6,TRBJ1-2,-,-,CASSPSFYGYTF,TGTGCCAGCAGCCCGAGTTTCTATGGCTACACCTTC
TRBV9,TRBJ2-3,-,TRBD2,CASSGLAGRDTQYF,TGTGCCAGCAGCGGACTAGCGGGTCGAGATACGCAGTATTTT
TRBV18,TRBJ2-7,-,-,CASSPDSAYEQYF,TGTGCCAGCTCACCGGACTCAGCCTACGAGCAGTACTTC
TRBV7-3,TRBJ2-2,-,-,CASSLNRATGELFF,TGTGCCAGCAGCTTAAACAGGGCCACCGGGGAGCTGTTTTTT
TRBV5-1,TRBJ2-3,-,TRBD2,CASSPLAGGSTDTQYF,TGCGCCAGCAGCCCCCTAGCGGGGGGTAGCACAGATACGCAGTATTTT
TRBV4-3,TRBJ2-2,once,TRBD1,CASSQVRGSTGELFF,TGCGCCAGCAGCCAAGTCAGGGGGAGCACCGGGGAGCTGTTTTTT
TRBV19,TRBJ2-3,-,TRBD2,CASSIQAGGRTDTQYF,TGTGCCAGTAGTATCCAAGCGGGGGGGCGCACAGATACGCAGTATTTT
TRBV5-5,TRBJ1-1,-,-,CASSGTGWSEAFF,TGTGCCAGCAGCGGAACAGGGTGGAGTGAAGCTTTCTTT
TRBV6-1,TRBJ2-7,-,TRBD1,CASSDWDRPNYEQYF,TGTGCCAGCAGTGATTGGGACAGACCAAACTACGAGCAGTACTTC
TRBV9,TRBJ2-1,-,TRBD2,CASSVAPAGGYNEQFF,TGTGCCAGCAGCGTAGCTCCCGCGGGGGGCTACAATGAGCAGTTCTTC
TRBV4-3,TRBJ2-3,-,TRBD2,CASSQGERGGDTQYF,TGCGCCAGCAGCCAGGGGGAGCGGGGGGGAGATACGCAGTATTTT
TRBV27,TRBJ1-1,-,-,CASSRNPEGGTEAFF,TGTGCCAGCAGCCGAAACCCCGAGGGTGGCACTGAAGCTTTCTTT
TRBV15,TRBJ2-2,-,-,CATSRDREGMAGELFF,TGTGCCACCAGCAGAGATCGCGAGGGAATGGCCGGGGAGCTGTTTTTT
TRBV18,TRBJ1-3,-,TRBD1,CASSLKQGAGNTIYF,TGTGCCAGCTCACTTAAACAGGGGGCTGGAAACACCATATATTTT
TRBV3-1/TRBV3-2,TRBJ1-1,many,-,CASSQEAGGAFF,TGTGCCAGCAGCCAAGAGGCGGGCGGAGCTTTCTTT
TRBV19,TRBJ1-5,-,-,CASTTLGGYQPQHF,TGTGCCAGTACTACCCTGGGGGGTTATCAGCCCCAGCATTTT
TRBV5-1,TRBJ1-2,few,-,CASSLATDWGGGYTF,TGCGCCAGCAGCTTGGCCACGGACTGGGGGGGTGGCTACACCTTC
TRBV11-3,TRBJ1-4,-,-,CASSLGPGDPVFF,TGTGCCAGCAGCTTAGGTCCAGGGGACCCAGTGTTTTTT
TRBV5-1,TRBJ2-2,-,TRBD2,CASRTSGEYGELFF,TGCGCCAGCAGGACTAGCGGGGAGTACGGGGAGCTGTTTTTT
TRBV7-2,TRBJ1-2,-,-,CASSLEVGVSYGYTF,TGTGCCAGCAGCTTAGAAGTGGGAGTGAGCTATGGCTACACCTTC
TRBV18,TRBJ1-1,-,TRBD1,CASSRTGRTEAFF,TGTGCCAGCTCACGGACAGGGCGGACTGAAGCTTTCTTT